This TCR beta chain is from a study of neurological immune-mediated disorders. The CDR3 totals 13 residues. Germline values: CDR1 SGHVS, CDR2 FNYEAQ. The V and J ends lost 3 bases and 8 bases respectively, with 12 bases between them. TCRdb recomputed calls from the 5' RACE reads with MiXCR, one row per CDR3 protein. The profile shows tens of thousands of distinct CDR3 sequences, 3.8% of them singletons. This clonotype is deemed medium-sized (0.01 to 0.1%). Sequencing was performed on PBMCs. This TCR came from a young man with multiple sclerosis. The chain uses TRBV7-6 and TRBJ2-3, with D possibly matching TRBD1 (6 bases). This CDR3 reads CASSLTGGTTQYF. CDR3 nucleotides: TGTGCCAGCAGCTTGACTGGGGGCACTACGCAGTATTTT.